Listed below are T cell receptor beta chains from one sample, sequenced in a study of cytomegalovirus exposure and HLA in healthy donors. Here immunoSEQ multiplex PCR was the method, and the copy in TCRdb shows in-frame clones only, minus some. The sample shows tens of thousands of clones, approximately 80% of them seen only once. The sample consisted of PBMCs. Receptors originate from a man aged 25 to 40 in good health and CMV-seropositive. Both conserved end residues are part of each CDR3. A D gene is named only where the DNA matches it firmly. Size tells how often a clone was seen (once, few, many) or the class of an expanded clone, and some rows leave it out.

CDR3 length: 19
V gene: TRBV28
J gene: TRBJ2-7
D gene: TRBD2
clone size: .
CDR3 protein: CASSSTKGTSGSFSYEQYF
CDR3 DNA: TGTGCCAGCAGTTCGACTAAAGGGACTAGCGGGAGTTTCAGCTACGAGCAGTACTTC

CDR3 length: 14
V gene: TRBV5-4
J gene: TRBJ1-1
D gene: TRBD1
clone size: .
CDR3 protein: CASSGRGRGTEAFF
CDR3 DNA: TGTGCCAGCAGCGGTAGGGGGCGAGGTACTGAAGCTTTCTTT

CDR3 length: 13
V gene: TRBV9
J gene: TRBJ1-4
D gene: .
clone size: .
CDR3 protein: CASNGGTNEKLFF
CDR3 DNA: TGTGCCAGCAACGGGGGAACTAATGAAAAACTGTTTTTT

CDR3 length: 15
V gene: TRBV6-5
J gene: TRBJ2-5
D gene: .
clone size: .
CDR3 protein: CASNSQGDHGETQYF
CDR3 DNA: TGTGCCAGCAACTCACAGGGAGATCACGGCGAGACCCAGTACTTC

CDR3 length: 15
V gene: TRBV28
J gene: TRBJ1-4
D gene: TRBD1
clone size: .
CDR3 protein: CASSLQQGAGEKLFF
CDR3 DNA: TGTGCCAGCAGTTTACAACAGGGGGCAGGTGAAAAACTGTTTTTT

CDR3 length: 15
V gene: TRBV19
J gene: TRBJ1-1
D gene: TRBD1
clone size: .
CDR3 protein: CASRRQGAGNTEAFF
CDR3 DNA: TGTGCCAGTCGTCGACAGGGGGCTGGAAACACTGAAGCTTTCTTT

CDR3 length: 13
V gene: TRBV30
J gene: TRBJ1-4
D gene: .
clone size: .
CDR3 protein: CAWVDSTGEKLFF
CDR3 DNA: TGTGCCTGGGTGGACTCTACTGGGGAAAAACTGTTTTTT

CDR3 length: 15
V gene: TRBV30
J gene: TRBJ2-5
D gene: TRBD1
clone size: .
CDR3 protein: CAWSVLGTVQETQYF
CDR3 DNA: TGTGCCTGGAGTGTACTCGGGACAGTCCAAGAGACCCAGTACTTC

CDR3 length: 14
V gene: TRBV6-1
J gene: TRBJ1-5
D gene: .
clone size: .
CDR3 protein: CASKTGYSNQPQHF
CDR3 DNA: TGTGCCAGCAAGACAGGCTATAGCAATCAGCCCCAGCATTTT

CDR3 length: 12
V gene: TRBV2
J gene: TRBJ1-4
D gene: .
clone size: .
CDR3 protein: CASSWTAEKLFF
CDR3 DNA: TGTGCCAGCAGTTGGACAGCCGAAAAACTGTTTTTT

CDR3 length: 13
V gene: TRBV11-3
J gene: TRBJ2-1
D gene: .
clone size: .
CDR3 protein: CASSLDRSEEQFF
CDR3 DNA: TGTGCCAGCAGCTTAGATCGTAGTGAGGAGCAGTTCTTC

CDR3 length: 13
V gene: TRBV7-2
J gene: TRBJ1-5
D gene: .
clone size: .
CDR3 protein: CASSRTVNQPQHF
CDR3 DNA: TGTGCCAGCAGCCGGACAGTTAATCAGCCCCAGCATTTT

CDR3 length: 14
V gene: TRBV4-1
J gene: TRBJ1-2
D gene: TRBD1
clone size: .
CDR3 protein: CASSQRDRGYGYTF
CDR3 DNA: TGCGCCAGCAGCCAACGAGACAGGGGCTATGGCTACACCTTC

CDR3 length: 12
V gene: TRBV6-5
J gene: TRBJ2-2
D gene: .
clone size: .
CDR3 protein: CASSFPTGELFF
CDR3 DNA: TGTGCCAGCAGTTTTCCAACCGGGGAGCTGTTTTTT

CDR3 length: 13
V gene: TRBV28
J gene: TRBJ2-7
D gene: .
clone size: .
CDR3 protein: CASSLGGVYEQYF
CDR3 DNA: TGTGCCAGCAGTTTGGGGGGTGTCTACGAGCAGTACTTC

CDR3 length: 15
V gene: TRBV25-1
J gene: TRBJ2-7
D gene: TRBD2
clone size: .
CDR3 protein: CASQSTSGNSYEQYF
CDR3 DNA: TGTGCCAGCCAATCGACTAGCGGGAACTCCTACGAGCAGTACTTC

CDR3 length: 17
V gene: TRBV28
J gene: TRBJ1-1
D gene: .
clone size: once
CDR3 protein: CASSTPYDRSRKMGAFF
CDR3 DNA: TGTGCCAGCAGTACACCGTATGACAGGTCTAGAAAGATGGGAGCTTTCTTT

CDR3 length: 15
V gene: TRBV10-2
J gene: TRBJ1-5
D gene: TRBD1
clone size: few
CDR3 protein: CASQLQGAGNQPQHF
CDR3 DNA: TGCGCCAGCCAATTGCAGGGGGCGGGTAATCAGCCCCAGCATTTT

CDR3 length: 13
V gene: TRBV11-3
J gene: TRBJ1-6
D gene: .
clone size: .
CDR3 protein: CASSLESDSPLHF
CDR3 DNA: TGTGCCAGCAGCTTAGAGTCGGATTCACCCCTCCACTTT

CDR3 length: 15
V gene: TRBV5-1
J gene: TRBJ2-1
D gene: .
clone size: few
CDR3 protein: CASSLGGGTANEQFF
CDR3 DNA: TGCGCCAGCAGCTTGGGGGGCGGGACAGCGAATGAGCAGTTCTTC

CDR3 length: 16
V gene: TRBV7-8
J gene: TRBJ1-5
D gene: .
clone size: .
CDR3 protein: CASSLVGRLDNQPQHF
CDR3 DNA: TGTGCCAGCAGCTTAGTCGGCAGACTAGACAATCAGCCCCAGCATTTT

CDR3 length: 13
V gene: TRBV6-6
J gene: TRBJ1-1
D gene: TRBD1
clone size: .
CDR3 protein: CASSMTGTTEAFF
CDR3 DNA: TGTGCCAGCAGCATGACAGGGACCACTGAAGCTTTCTTT

CDR3 length: 15
V gene: TRBV6-5
J gene: TRBJ2-1
D gene: .
clone size: .
CDR3 protein: CASSWGGYPYNEQFF
CDR3 DNA: TGTGCCAGCAGTTGGGGCGGTTATCCGTACAATGAGCAGTTCTTC

CDR3 length: 13
V gene: TRBV28
J gene: TRBJ1-5
D gene: .
clone size: .
CDR3 protein: CASSDRSQGPQHF
CDR3 DNA: TGTGCCAGCAGTGACAGGTCCCAAGGACCCCAGCATTTT

CDR3 length: 15
V gene: TRBV4-3
J gene: TRBJ2-1
D gene: TRBD1
clone size: few
CDR3 protein: CASSQDRQGIGEQFF
CDR3 DNA: TGCGCCAGCAGCCAAGACCGACAGGGGATCGGTGAGCAGTTCTTC

CDR3 length: 13
V gene: TRBV11-3
J gene: TRBJ2-5
D gene: .
clone size: .
CDR3 protein: CASSGDFQETQYF
CDR3 DNA: TGTGCCAGCAGCGGGGACTTTCAAGAGACCCAGTACTTC

CDR3 length: 15
V gene: TRBV21-1
J gene: TRBJ1-4
D gene: .
clone size: few
CDR3 protein: CASSNPPQRGNRLFF
CDR3 DNA: TGTGCCAGCAGCAACCCTCCGCAGCGGGGTAACAGACTGTTTTTT

CDR3 length: 14
V gene: TRBV29-1
J gene: TRBJ2-1
D gene: TRBD2
clone size: .
CDR3 protein: CSTSSGTSGAEQFF
CDR3 DNA: TGCAGCACCTCGTCAGGGACTAGCGGGGCCGAGCAGTTCTTC

CDR3 length: 15
V gene: TRBV6-5
J gene: TRBJ1-5
D gene: .
clone size: .
CDR3 protein: CASSYSPDSNQPQHF
CDR3 DNA: TGTGCCAGCAGTTACTCCCCGGACAGTAATCAGCCCCAGCATTTT

CDR3 length: 15
V gene: TRBV2
J gene: TRBJ1-5
D gene: .
clone size: .
CDR3 protein: CASSESTGGNQPQHF
CDR3 DNA: TGTGCCAGCAGTGAATCAACAGGTGGCAATCAGCCCCAGCATTTT

CDR3 length: 16
V gene: TRBV18
J gene: TRBJ1-3
D gene: .
clone size: .
CDR3 protein: CASSPDEVFSGNTIYF
CDR3 DNA: TGTGCCAGCTCACCCGACGAGGTTTTTTCTGGAAACACCATATATTTT

CDR3 length: 15
V gene: TRBV6-5
J gene: TRBJ2-7
D gene: .
clone size: .
CDR3 protein: CASSRYRTRSYEQYF
CDR3 DNA: TGTGCCAGCAGCCGATATAGAACCCGATCCTACGAGCAGTACTTC

CDR3 length: 16
V gene: TRBV9
J gene: TRBJ1-3
D gene: TRBD1
clone size: .
CDR3 protein: CASSVGGQLSGNTIYF
CDR3 DNA: TGTGCCAGCAGCGTAGGGGGACAGCTCTCTGGAAACACCATATATTTT

CDR3 length: 15
V gene: TRBV13
J gene: TRBJ2-3
D gene: .
clone size: .
CDR3 protein: CASSLAGISTDTQYF
CDR3 DNA: TGTGCCAGCAGCTTAGCTGGCATAAGCACAGATACGCAGTATTTT

CDR3 length: 15
V gene: TRBV5-1
J gene: TRBJ1-5
D gene: .
clone size: few
CDR3 protein: CASSLEGASNQPQHF
CDR3 DNA: TGCGCCAGCAGCTTGGAAGGGGCAAGCAATCAGCCCCAGCATTTT